The 29 T cell receptor beta chains given below trace back to one sample, sequenced in a study of chemoradiotherapy in HPV16-positive cancers. TCRdb keeps only in-frame clones here, not all; method: immunoSEQ multiplex PCR. Here the sample spans 40,000 to 60,000 clones, about 88% being singletons. Sample: blood, taken from a patient who underwent chemoradiotherapy. The receptors shown here come from a human donor with HPV-associated anogenital cancer.

For the CDR3, the DNA is TGTGCCAGCAGCTCTTGGGGGAGGGACACCGGGGAGCTGTTTTTT. Residues: CASSSWGRDTGELFF. The chain combines TRBV11-3 with TRBJ2-2; 7 bases map to TRBD2. In germline, CDR1 is SGHNT, CDR2 YENEEA. The CDR3 length is 15 residues. With 4 bases clipped from V and 3 bases from J, the junction kept 5 bases outside the gene matches.

The V gene is TRBV7-2, the J gene TRBJ1-3, with 9 bases matching TRBD1. The germline V gene has CDR1 SGHTA and CDR2 FQGNSA. The CDR3 length is 16 residues. J gave up 4 bases and V 2 bases, and 6 bases lay outside the gene matches. CDR3 loop: CASSLFGTGTGNTIYF. DNA for the CDR3: TGTGCCAGCAGCTTATTCGGGACAGGGACAGGAAACACCATATATTTT.

The chain combines TRBV12-5 with TRBJ1-1; D ambiguous. The CDR3 is made up of 13 amino acids. V was shortened by 5 bases and J by 0 bases, with 7 bases between the two germline ends. Germline V gene lookup returns CDR1 LGHNT and CDR2 FRNRAP. The DNA for the CDR3 is TGTGCTAGTGGTCCGGGGATGAACACTGAAGCTTTCTTT. Translated: CASGPGMNTEAFF.

The chain employs TRBV29-1 and TRBJ2-3; unclear D gene. CDR1 SQVTM and CDR2 ANQGSEA come from the germline V gene. The CDR3 has 14 residues. Trimming stripped 7 bases from V and 1 base from J, with 15 bases between. CDR3 residues: CSASTYTGTDTQYF. In DNA, the CDR3 is TGCAGCGCTTCCACCTACACCGGCACAGATACGCAGTATTTT.

The chain is built from TRBV5-1 and TRBJ2-1, with 12 bases that match TRBD1. The V segment lost 4 bases and the J segment 16 bases; nucleotides outside the gene matches: 9. CDR1 and CDR2 (germline): SGHRS, YFSETQ. The CDR3 is made up of 13 amino acids. The CDR3 bases are TGCGCCAGCAGCCCTGCGGGGACAGGGGGCAAATTCTTC. Translated, it gives CASSPAGTGGKFF.

This clone appeared once. The chain couples TRBV19 to TRBJ2-3, with D uncertain. From germline, CDR1 is LNHDA and CDR2 SQIVND (reference sequence). Trimming removed 7 bases from V and 0 bases from J, with 8 bases in between. This CDR3 region has 13 residues. The CDR3 DNA follows: TGTGCCAGTACGACTCCCAGCACAGATACGCAGTATTTT. It codes for CASTTPSTDTQYF.

The CDR3 DNA follows: TGTGCCAGCAGCTTGGAACCGCTAGGGCCCCAGCATTTT. It is translated as CASSLEPLGPQHF. The J gene is TRBJ1-5, the V gene TRBV5-4; D call uncertain. Trimming removed 0 bases at V and 9 bases at J, with 10 bases between. Germline V gene data show CDR1 as SGHNT and CDR2 as YYREEE (reference sequence). This CDR3 is 13 amino acids long.

The chain carries TRBV4-2 and TRBJ1-6, with 9 bases matching TRBD1. The CDR3 length is 17 residues. Unmatched junction bases numbered 4, after V lost 3 bases and J lost 1 base. CDR1 is LGHNA and CDR2 is YNFKEQ in the germline V gene. The CDR3 reads CASSQDRGGSYNSPLHF. The CDR3 DNA is TGTGCCAGCAGCCAGGACAGGGGCGGGTCCTATAATTCACCCCTCCACTTT.

The chain has TRBV2 and TRBJ2-5; D possibly matches TRBD1 or TRBD2 (5 bases each). Germline V gene lookup returns CDR1 SNHLY and CDR2 FYNNEI. The V end lost 6 bases, the J end lost 5 bases, and 10 bases lay between the germline ends. This CDR3 has 12 amino acids. CDR3 DNA sequence: TGTGCCAGCAGATGGGGGTTGGAGACCCAGTACTTC. This translates into CASRWGLETQYF. The full variable domain, in which reference TRBV2 and TRBJ2-5 provide the parts outside the CDR3, is EPEVTQTPSHQVTQMGQEVILRCVPISNHLYFYWYRQILGQKVEFLVSFYNNEISEKSEIFDDQFSVERPDGSNFTLKIRSTKLEDSAMYFCASRWGLETQYFGPGTRLLVL.

This chain links TRBV7-9 with TRBJ1-2; D is undetermined. CDR1 and CDR2 (germline): SEHNR, FQNEAQ (reference sequence). The CDR3 covers 15 residues. Trimming cost V 4 bases and J 4 bases, with 16 bases left between them. The CDR3 protein is CASSSPIGPIYGYTF. CDR3 sequence (DNA): TGTGCCAGCAGCTCACCCATCGGCCCTATCTATGGCTACACCTTC. Together with reference TRBV7-9 and TRBJ1-2, the CDR3 gives the full variable domain: DTGVSQNPRHKITKRGQNVTFRCDPISEHNRLYWYRQTLGQGPEFLTYFQNEAQLEKSRLLSDRFSAERPKGSFSTLEIQRTEQGDSAMYLCASSSPIGPIYGYTFGSGTRLTVV.

V gene TRBV7-2 combines with J gene TRBJ2-1, with 14 bases matching TRBD2. V was pared by 5 bases and J by 7 bases, with 4 bases of the junction left unmatched. The CDR3 totals 15 residues. Germline CDR1 reads SGHTA; CDR2 reads FQGNSA. The CDR3: CASSLRLAGGNEQFF. CDR3 bases: TGTGCCAGCAGCCTCCGACTAGCGGGAGGGAATGAGCAGTTCTTC. Combining the CDR3 with reference TRBV7-2 and TRBJ2-1 gives the whole variable domain GAGVSQSPSNKVTEKGKDVELRCDPISGHTALYWYRQSLGQGLEFLIYFQGNSAPDKSGLPSDRFSAERTGGSVSTLTIQRTQQEDSAVYLCASSLRLAGGNEQFFGPGTRLTVL.

The chain has TRBV2 and TRBJ1-1, with D hard to call. Germline values: CDR1 SNHLY, CDR2 FYNNEI. Trimming took 8 bases from V and 0 from J, leaving 13 bases between them. This CDR3 is built from 14 residues. CDR3 DNA sequence: TGTGCCAGCTCCCCGGGTAGGGTGAACACTGAAGCTTTCTTT. It yields the protein CASSPGRVNTEAFF. The variable domain in full, completed from reference TRBV2 and TRBJ1-1, reads EPEVTQTPSHQVTQMGQEVILRCVPISNHLYFYWYRQILGQKVEFLVSFYNNEISEKSEIFDDQFSVERPDGSNFTLKIRSTKLEDSAMYFCASSPGRVNTEAFFGQGTRLTVV.

The V and J genes are TRBV4-1 and TRBJ2-6; D may correspond to TRBD1 or TRBD2 (5 bases each). CDR3 size: 20 residues. Germline V gives CDR1 MGHRA, CDR2 YSYEKL. Deletions cut 3 bases from V and 0 bases from J, with 21 bases between. The CDR3 DNA is TGCGCCAGCAGCCACACGAGGGATCGGACACAGAGCTCTGGGGCCAACGTCCTGACTTTC. Translation gives CASSHTRDRTQSSGANVLTF.

The chain uses TRBV18 and TRBJ2-6, with D possibly matching TRBD2 (5 bases). V dropped 1 base and J dropped 3 bases, with 7 bases sitting between them. Looked up from germline, CDR1 is KGHSH and CDR2 is LQKENI. The CDR3 is 15 residues long. CDR3: CASSPQGVGANVLTF. In DNA form, the CDR3 reads TGTGCCAGCTCACCACAGGGAGTTGGGGCCAACGTCCTGACTTTC.

The chain uses TRBV9 and TRBJ2-1, with 10 bases matching TRBD2. Germline V gene sequence: CDR1 SGDLS, CDR2 YYNGEE. V was clipped by 0 bases and J by 7 bases; unmatched bases: 22. CDR3 length: 21 amino acids. CDR3: CASSVATTVEGLAGDWNEQFF. The DNA for the CDR3 is TGTGCCAGCAGCGTAGCTACGACCGTTGAAGGGCTAGCGGGAGACTGGAATGAGCAGTTCTTC.

This clone was observed a single time. The CDR3 DNA is TGTGCCAGCAGCTCAGGTCTCGTGGGAACCTACGAGCAGTACTTC. Residues: CASSSGLVGTYEQYF. The genes are TRBV5-6 and TRBJ2-7; D is unresolved. The CDR3 is 15 residues long. The germline V and J ends were trimmed by 3 bases and 2 bases, with 15 bases remaining between them. Germline CDR1 SGHDT, CDR2 YYEEEE.

CDR3 in DNA: TGTGCCAGCAGCCCCGGGGTAGGCCCGGAGACCCAGTACTTC. It specifies CASSPGVGPETQYF. The rearrangement links TRBV7-3 to TRBJ2-5; D possibly corresponds to TRBD2 (5 bases). The germline gives CDR1 SGHTA, CDR2 FQGTGA. The CDR3 runs to 14 residues. Trimming stripped 5 bases from V and 5 bases from J, with 15 bases between.

The chain has TRBV19 and TRBJ1-2; no firm D call. V lost 1 base, J lost 3 bases, and 6 bases lay in between. Germline V gives CDR1 LNHDA, CDR2 SQIVND (reference sequence). This CDR3 has 13 amino acids. The chain's CDR3 is CASSIGEYYGYTF. The CDR3 DNA reads TGTGCCAGTAGTATAGGGGAGTACTATGGCTACACCTTC.

The gene calls are TRBV29-1 and TRBJ2-1, with 14 positions matching TRBD2. Trimming took 7 bases from V and 2 from J; bases not matched to a gene: 10. Germline V gene lookup returns CDR1 SQVTM and CDR2 ANQGSEA. CDR3 length equals 17 residues. The CDR3 reads CSGLGTSGSFTYNEQFF. The DNA of the CDR3 is TGCAGCGGCCTAGGGACTAGCGGGAGCTTCACCTACAATGAGCAGTTCTTC.

The chain couples TRBV7-2 to TRBJ1-1; unclear D gene. There are 12 residues in the CDR3. Trimming stripped 1 base from V and 10 bases from J, with 10 bases between. CDR1 is SGHTA, CDR2 FQGNSA, per germline. CDR3 nucleotides: TGTGCCAGCAGCTTAGTGGTCGAAGGAGCTTTCTTT. Amino acids: CASSLVVEGAFF.

This chain connects TRBV5-1 to TRBJ2-7; no definite D call. The CDR3 is 14 amino acids. Germline-derived CDR1 and CDR2 are SGHRS and YFSETQ. V was clipped by 0 bases and J by 0 bases, with 7 bases between them. The CDR3 DNA follows: TGCGCCAGCAGCTTGGATGGTTTCTCCTACGAGCAGTACTTC. As protein: CASSLDGFSYEQYF.

This clone was observed a single time. The rearrangement uses TRBV19 and TRBJ1-2; 11 bases agree with TRBD1. Germline loops: CDR1 LNHDA, CDR2 SQIVND (reference sequence). CDR3 length: 15 amino acids. V was pared by 6 bases and J by 4 bases, with 7 bases of the junction left unmatched. CDR3 amino acids: CASSLKGQGGYGYTF. The CDR3 DNA is TGTGCCAGTAGCCTAAAGGGACAGGGGGGCTATGGCTACACCTTC.

This clone was detected once. The chain has TRBV23-1 and TRBJ2-7, with TRBD1 as a possible D gene (6 bases). TRBV23-1 is sorted into the ORF group, with uncertain function. The CDR3 has 18 residues. With 2 bases removed from V and 0 bases from J, the gap between germline ends came to 20 bases. The CDR3 protein is CASSQPGQLPQASYEQYF. CDR3 coding DNA: TGCGCCAGCAGTCAACCCGGACAGCTCCCGCAAGCCTCCTACGAGCAGTACTTC.

This rearrangement joins TRBV29-1 to TRBJ1-1; weak D call: TRBD1 (5 bases). Trimming took off 7 bases at V and 4 bases at J, with 19 bases between the two ends. Germline assignment: CDR1 SQVTM and CDR2 ANQGSEA. The CDR3 spans 14 residues. The chain's CDR3 is CSAQTGQGGTEAFF. The CDR3 coding sequence is TGCAGCGCCCAAACGGGGCAGGGCGGCACTGAAGCTTTCTTT.

CDR3 sequence (DNA): TGTGCCTGGAGTGTTACGGGAACTGAGCAGTTCTTC. Protein: CAWSVTGTEQFF. V usage is TRBV30 and J usage is TRBJ2-1, with D possibly matching TRBD2 (5 bases). CDR1 is GTSNPN and CDR2 is SVGIG in the germline V gene (reference sequence). The CDR3 has 12 amino acids. The V end was cut by 0 bases, the J end by 9 bases, with 9 bases between.

The genes are TRBV5-4 and TRBJ1-2; D ambiguous. CDR3 length equals 14 residues. The germline V and J ends were trimmed by 1 base and 3 bases, with 10 bases remaining between them. The germline V gene encodes CDR1 SGHNT and CDR2 YYREEE (reference sequence). DNA of the CDR3: TGTGCCAGCAGCTTGATAGGGAAGGACTATGGCTACACCTTC. Translated, it gives CASSLIGKDYGYTF.

V gene TRBV6-1 combines with J gene TRBJ2-3; 8 bases map to TRBD2. The CDR3 runs 15 residues. Germline V gene data show CDR1 as MNHNS and CDR2 as SASEGT. After removal of 4 bases from V and 5 bases from J, the junction contained 8 bases not matched to a gene. The CDR3 sequence: CASSVSGAGGDTQYF. CDR3 nucleotide sequence: TGTGCCAGCAGTGTTAGCGGGGCCGGAGGAGATACGCAGTATTTT.

The CDR3 reads CASSIRHNYGYTF. The CDR3, as DNA: TGTGCCAGTAGTATTAGGCATAACTATGGCTACACCTTC. This chain connects TRBV19 to TRBJ1-2; D unclear. The CDR3 is made up of 13 amino acids. V lost 3 bases to trimming and J lost 1 base, with 6 bases between them. Germline CDR1 reads LNHDA; CDR2 reads SQIVND (reference sequence).

This chain links TRBV18 with TRBJ1-1, with no clear D. Germline V gene sequence: CDR1 KGHSH, CDR2 LQKENI. The CDR3 sequence is 12 residues long. V was cut by 3 bases and J by 7 bases, with 9 bases left in between. The CDR3 coding sequence is TGTGCCAGCTCACCTCAAGGGATTGAAGCTTTCTTT. Translated: CASSPQGIEAFF.